This T cell receptor (beta chain) was recorded in a study of cytomegalovirus exposure and HLA in healthy donors. V dropped 4 bases and J dropped 0; count of bases not matched to a gene: 11. The CDR3 extends over 20 amino acids. Germline V lookup: CDR1 LGHNA, CDR2 YSLEER. Study-level points and caveats: Later analysis associated a missense DCLRE1C variant with TCR beta V- and J-gene trimming. Most CMV-associated TCR beta chains appeared HLA-restricted in a later analysis.

The PCR ran on 60 Vbeta and 13 Jbeta primers. Sequencing used immunoSEQ multiplex PCR; TCRdb keeps in-frame clones, though not all of them. The table gives approximately 100,000 clones; the top ten clones make up around 0.59% of it. With respect to this clone: Its antigen remains unidentified.

This chain joins TRBV4-3 and TRBJ2-4, with 14 bases aligning to TRBD2. The receptor comes from a man aged 50 to 59 in good health and CMV-seronegative. Source material: PBMCs. CDR3 sequence (DNA): TGCGCCAGCAGCCGAACGACTAGCGGGAGGGCCACTCTAGCCAAAAACATTCAGTACTTC. It yields the protein CASSRTTSGRATLAKNIQYF.